This T cell receptor beta chain was observed in a study of blood T cell repertoires in COVID-19. Looking at the study overall: Material from acute and convalescent COVID-19 was sourced from the United States, Italy and Spain. PBMCs, B-cell-depleted T cells, or T cells provided the cDNA or gDNA that made up the material.

Authors' methods: Quantification of nucleated cells was approximated via reference gene primer amplification. Measured with immunoSEQ multiplex PCR; TCRdb has only the in-frame clones, and not every one. V, J and clone size are those of that table, while D and trimming were read from the DNA. The data hold approximately 99,000 clones, with more than 70% observed a single time. The CDR3 contains 13 residues. Germline-derived CDR1 and CDR2 are MDHEN and SYDVKM. V shed 6 bases, J shed 4 bases, and the junction held 5 bases outside the gene matches. Sequencing was done on a sample of peripheral blood. The TCR was taken from a human donor in a cohort sampled during active COVID-19. V and J are TRBV28 and TRBJ1-2, with TRBD1 identical over 7 bases. CDR3 protein: CASREGQLYGYTF. The CDR3 DNA sequence: TGTGCCAGCAGAGAGGGACAGCTCTATGGCTACACCTTC.